This T cell receptor beta chain was documented in a study of long-term antiretroviral therapy in people with HIV. Study-level points and caveats: Even long-term ART left TRB diversity below transplant donor controls, despite gains.

Of note for this clone: The antigen remains undetermined.

Version v3.0 of the immunoSEQ assay ran at survey level. Each sample aimed for roughly 40,000-50,000 sequenced T-cell genomes. Sequenced by immunoSEQ multiplex PCR; TCRdb stores in-frame clones only, minus some. The sample has about 35,000 clones, 75% to 90% seen once. V shed 10 bases and J shed 2 bases, with 18 bases lying between them. The CDR3 totals 14 residues. CDR1 MNHNS and CDR2 SASEGT come from the germline V gene. Every participant with HIV received treatment in the United States. J is TRBJ2-7 and V is TRBV6-1, with D perhaps matching TRBD1 (6 bases). The sample in question was unsorted PBMCs, obtained 1 year after starting antiretroviral therapy. The sequence was obtained from a man aged 18-30 years with HIV. In nucleotides, the CDR3 is TGTGCCACCCGGGACATTGCCCTTACCTACGAGCAGTACTTC. This translates into CATRDIALTYEQYF.